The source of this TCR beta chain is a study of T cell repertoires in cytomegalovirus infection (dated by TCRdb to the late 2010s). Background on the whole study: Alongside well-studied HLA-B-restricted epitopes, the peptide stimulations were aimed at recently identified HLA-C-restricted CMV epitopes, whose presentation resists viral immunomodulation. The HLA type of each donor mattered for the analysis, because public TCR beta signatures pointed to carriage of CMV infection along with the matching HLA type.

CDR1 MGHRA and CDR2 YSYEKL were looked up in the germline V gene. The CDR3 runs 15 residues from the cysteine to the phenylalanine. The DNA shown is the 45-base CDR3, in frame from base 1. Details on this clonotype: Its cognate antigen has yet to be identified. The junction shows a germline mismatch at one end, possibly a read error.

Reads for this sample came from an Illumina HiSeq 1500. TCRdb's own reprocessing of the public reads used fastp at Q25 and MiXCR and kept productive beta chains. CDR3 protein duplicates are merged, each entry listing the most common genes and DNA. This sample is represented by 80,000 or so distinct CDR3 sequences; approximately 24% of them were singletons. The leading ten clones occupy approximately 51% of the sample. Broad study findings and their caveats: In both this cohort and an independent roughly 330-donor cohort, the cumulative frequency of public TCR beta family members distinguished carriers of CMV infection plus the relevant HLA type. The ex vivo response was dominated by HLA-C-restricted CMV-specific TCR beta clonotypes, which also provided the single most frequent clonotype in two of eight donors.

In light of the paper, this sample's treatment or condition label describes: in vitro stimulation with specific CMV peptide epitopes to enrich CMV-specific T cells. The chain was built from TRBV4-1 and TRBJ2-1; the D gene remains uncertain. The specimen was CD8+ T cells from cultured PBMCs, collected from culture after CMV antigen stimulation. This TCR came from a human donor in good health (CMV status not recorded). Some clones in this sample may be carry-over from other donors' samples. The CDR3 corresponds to CASRSDDRTYNKQFF. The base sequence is TGCGCCAGCAGGTCGGACGATCGCACCTACAATAAGCAGTTCTTC.